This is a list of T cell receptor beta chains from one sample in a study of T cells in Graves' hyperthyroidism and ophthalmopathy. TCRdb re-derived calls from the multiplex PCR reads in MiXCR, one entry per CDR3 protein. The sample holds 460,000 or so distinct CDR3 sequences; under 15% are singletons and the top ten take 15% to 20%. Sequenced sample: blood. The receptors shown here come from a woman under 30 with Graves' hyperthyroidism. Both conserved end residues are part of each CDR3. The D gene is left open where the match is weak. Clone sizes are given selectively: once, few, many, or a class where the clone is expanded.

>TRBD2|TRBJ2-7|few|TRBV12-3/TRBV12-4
CASSTRASGRRMREQYF
TGTGCCAGCTCCACGAGGGCTAGCGGGAGGCGCATGAGGGAGCAGTACTTC
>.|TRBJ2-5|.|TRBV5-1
CASSLEVGLETQYF
TGCGCCAGCAGCTTGGAGGTTGGGCTAGAGACCCAGTACTTC
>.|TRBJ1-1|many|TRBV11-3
CASSVLVGLNTEAFF
TGTGCCAGCAGCGTCCTTGTGGGTTTGAACACTGAAGCTTTCTTT
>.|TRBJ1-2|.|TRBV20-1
CSASTTGEVDHGYTF
TGCAGTGCTAGCACGACAGGTGAAGTTGATCACGGCTACACCTTC
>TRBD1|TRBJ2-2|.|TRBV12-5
CASGQDRATGELFF
TGTGCTAGTGGTCAGGACAGGGCCACCGGGGAGCTGTTTTTT
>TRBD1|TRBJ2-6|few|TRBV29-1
CSIRLDPGQGAEANVLTF
TGCAGCATAAGACTCGATCCGGGACAGGGGGCGGAAGCCAACGTCCTGACTTTC
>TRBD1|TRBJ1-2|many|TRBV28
CASTTTGGYYGYTF
TGTGCCAGCACCACGACAGGGGGGTACTATGGCTACACCTTC
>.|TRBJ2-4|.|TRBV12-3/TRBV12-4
CASSLVAGSIQYF
TGTGCCAGCAGTTTAGTGGCAGGGAGCATTCAGTACTTC
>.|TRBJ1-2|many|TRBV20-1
CSATENVENYGYTF
TGCAGTGCTACTGAGAACGTGGAGAACTATGGCTACACCTTC
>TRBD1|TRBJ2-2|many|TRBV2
CASRDRRTGELFF
TGTGCCAGCAGGGACAGGAGGACCGGGGAGCTGTTTTTT
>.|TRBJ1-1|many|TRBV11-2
CASSLGRLGRNTEAFF
TGTGCCAGCAGCCTAGGGCGTTTGGGGCGGAACACTGAAGCTTTCTTT
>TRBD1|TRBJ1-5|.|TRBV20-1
CSAYPRQGVNQPQRF
TGCAGTGCTTACCCTCGACAGGGGGTCAATCAGCCCCAGCGTTTT
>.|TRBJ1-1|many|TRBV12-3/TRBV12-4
CASGYMNTEAFF
TGTGCCAGCGGGTACATGAACACTGAAGCTTTCTTT
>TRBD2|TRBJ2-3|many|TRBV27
CASSFLGLAGGTQYF
TGTGCCAGCAGTTTTCTGGGGCTAGCGGGAGGAACGCAGTATTTT
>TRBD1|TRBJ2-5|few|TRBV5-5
CASTDILRQGETQYF
TGTGCCAGCACCGATATTCTCCGACAGGGAGAGACCCAGTACTTC
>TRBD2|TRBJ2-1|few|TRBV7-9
CASSPASGTHNEQFF
TGTGCCAGCAGCCCAGCTAGCGGGACCCACAATGAGCAGTTCTTC
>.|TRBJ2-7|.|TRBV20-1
CSARMSSYEQYF
TGCAGTGCTAGAATGAGCTCCTACGAGCAGTACTTC
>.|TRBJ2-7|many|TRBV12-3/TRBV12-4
CASSLSGGREYEQYF
TGTGCCAGCAGTTTAAGTGGTGGCAGGGAGTACGAGCAGTACTTC
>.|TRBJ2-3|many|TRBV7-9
CASSPDYGGRSTDTQYF
TGTGCCAGCAGCCCGGATTATGGGGGTAGAAGCACAGATACGCAGTATTTT
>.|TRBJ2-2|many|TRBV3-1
CASSQNHGTGELFF
TGTGCCAGCAGCCAAAACCACGGGACCGGGGAGCTGTTTTTT
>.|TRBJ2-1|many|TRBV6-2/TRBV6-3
CASSNRESGSYNEQFF
TGTGCCAGCAGTAACAGGGAAAGTGGGTCCTACAATGAGCAGTTCTTC
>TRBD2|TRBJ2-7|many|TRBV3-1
CASRPRASGSYEQYF
TGTGCCAGCAGGCCAAGGGCTAGCGGGAGCTACGAGCAGTACTTC
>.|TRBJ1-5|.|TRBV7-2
CASSSDAFPEQPQHF
TGTGCCAGCAGCTCGGACGCCTTCCCCGAACAGCCCCAGCATTTT
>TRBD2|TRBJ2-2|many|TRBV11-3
CASSLVRLAGMQTGELFF
TGTGCCAGCAGCTTAGTAAGACTAGCGGGTATGCAGACCGGGGAGCTGTTTTTT
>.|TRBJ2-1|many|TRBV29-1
CSVVRGNEQFF
TGCAGCGTTGTAAGGGGCAATGAGCAGTTCTTC